This T cell receptor (beta chain) comes out of a study of T-cell reconstitution after alpha-beta-depleted transplantation in children. The CDR3 is 15 residues long. The germline CDR1 and CDR2 sequences are KGHSH and LQKENI. Trimming removed 5 bases at V and 0 bases at J, with 12 bases between. It was with unique molecular identifiers that the TCRbeta library was prepared. TCRdb independently ran MiXCR on the PCR reads; one entry per CDR3 protein. The data show roughly 100,000 distinct CDR3 sequences, approximately 8.4% seen once. The material was PBMCs from the stem cell graft donor, obtained from the stem cell graft. This receptor was obtained from a human donor who donated a stem cell graft to a child with congenital amegakaryocytic thrombocytopenia. The rearrangement uses TRBV18 and TRBJ2-3; D not certain. The CDR3 nucleotides read TGTGCCAGCTCATATCGGACCGGGAGCACAGATACGCAGTATTTT. Translating it yields CASSYRTGSTDTQYF.